This is a list of T cell receptor beta chains from one sample in a study of T cells after yellow fever vaccination. TCRdb re-analysed the 5' RACE reads in MiXCR, keeping a single row per CDR3 protein. The table lists hundreds of thousands of distinct CDR3 sequences, 9% to 15% of them singletons, with approximately 15% in the top ten. The sequencing here drew on PBMCs, taken on the day of the yellow fever booster vaccination. The origin of the receptors is a man younger than 40 who received the YFV17D yellow fever vaccine. Both conserved end residues are part of each CDR3. The D gene is left open where the match is weak. Rows give clone size only sometimes, using once, few, many, or a class for an expanded clone.

D gene	V gene	CDR3 length	J gene	clone size	CDR3 DNA	CDR3 protein
.	TRBV10-3	16	TRBJ2-2	.	TGTGCCATCAGTGAGTTAGCGGTAGGAGGAAACGGGGAGCTGTTTTTT	CAISELAVGGNGELFF
.	TRBV12-3/TRBV12-4	12	TRBJ1-5	few	TGTGCCAGCAGGGGGGGGGATCAGCCCCAGCATTTT	CASRGGDQPQHF
TRBD2	TRBV10-3	13	TRBJ2-1	many	TGTGCCGTTAGCGGGACTCCGTACAATGAGCAGTTCTTC	CAVSGTPYNEQFF
TRBD1	TRBV29-1	15	TRBJ1-2	.	TGCAGCGTTGAAGCACCGGGACAGGGCCGTCGTGGCTACACCTTC	CSVEAPGQGRRGYTF
TRBD2	TRBV24-1	16	TRBJ2-2	.	TGTGCCACCAGTGATCTCCGACTAGCGTCAGCCGGGGAGCTGTTTTTT	CATSDLRLASAGELFF
TRBD2	TRBV20-1	13	TRBJ2-5	.	TGCAGTGAGGAGTCGGGACTATCCCCCACCCAGTACTTC	CSEESGLSPTQYF
.	TRBV7-9	16	TRBJ2-7	.	TGTGCCAGCAGCTTAGATGCGGGTCTAAGCTCCTACGAGCAGTACTTC	CASSLDAGLSSYEQYF
TRBD2	TRBV12-3/TRBV12-4	13	TRBJ2-1	few	TGTGCCAGCAGGAGGGCGGGAGGCGATGAGCAGTTCTTC	CASRRAGGDEQFF
.	TRBV7-3	14	TRBJ1-2	few	TGTGCCAGCAGCTCCTCCGGGACGGTTTATGGCTACACCTTC	CASSSSGTVYGYTF
TRBD2	TRBV4-3	15	TRBJ2-5	.	TGCGCCAGCAGCCTCGGAGCGGGAAGGGGAGAGACCCAGTACTTC	CASSLGAGRGETQYF
TRBD1	TRBV2	15	TRBJ1-2	.	TGTGCCAGCAGGCACGGGACAGGGGGGAACTATGGCTACACCTTC	CASRHGTGGNYGYTF
.	TRBV12-3/TRBV12-4	14	TRBJ2-1	few	TGTGCCAGCAGTCGGGACCAAGTGGATGATGAGCAGTTCTTC	CASSRDQVDDEQFF
.	TRBV5-1	15	TRBJ2-3	.	TGCGCCAGCAGCTCTCTAGCGCCAGGCACAGATACGCAGTATTTT	CASSSLAPGTDTQYF
TRBD1	TRBV29-1	16	TRBJ2-1	.	TGCAGCGTTGAAAGAGTCGCGAGGGGGCAGCACAATGAGCAGTTCTTC	CSVERVARGQHNEQFF
.	TRBV23-1	16	TRBJ2-3	.	TGCGCCAGCAGTCAATCAACCCAGGCGCCCACAGATACGCAGTATTTT	CASSQSTQAPTDTQYF
TRBD2	TRBV20-1	14	TRBJ2-7	many	TGCAGTGCCTACTCCGGGACTAGAGCTTACGAGCAGTACTTC	CSAYSGTRAYEQYF
TRBD2	TRBV10-3	14	TRBJ2-7	many	TGTGCCATCAGTGAAGCGGGGGGTTCCTACGAGCAGTACTTC	CAISEAGGSYEQYF
.	TRBV12-3/TRBV12-4	14	TRBJ2-3	few	TGTGCCAGCAGTTTTGTGGTTAGCACAGATACGCAGTATTTT	CASSFVVSTDTQYF
.	TRBV5-1	15	TRBJ2-1	few	TGCGCCAGCCTAGGACTTGGCGGCTCCTACAATGAGCAGTTCTTC	CASLGLGGSYNEQFF
.	TRBV14	17	TRBJ2-1	.	TGTGCCAGCAGCCAAGGCCGGGGACGGCCCATCTACAATGAGCAGTTCTTC	CASSQGRGRPIYNEQFF
.	TRBV7-2	15	TRBJ2-3	.	TGTGCCAGCAGCCCACAGGGAAGGGGCACAGATACGCAGTATTTT	CASSPQGRGTDTQYF
.	TRBV7-2	13	TRBJ1-6	few	TGTGCCAGCAGCTCCGACCTAAATTCACCCCTCCACTTT	CASSSDLNSPLHF
.	TRBV12-3/TRBV12-4	15	TRBJ2-2	.	TGTGCCAGCAGTTTAGGGGGAGCCCCCACCGGGGAGCTGTTTTTT	CASSLGGAPTGELFF
TRBD2	TRBV10-2	14	TRBJ2-5	few	TGCGCCAGCAGTGGACTAGCGGGAGATGAGACCCAGTACTTC	CASSGLAGDETQYF
TRBD2	TRBV20-1	17	TRBJ2-1	few	TGCAGTAGTGCGGAGGCTAGCGGGAGATTCTCCTACAATGAGCAGTTCTTC	CSSAEASGRFSYNEQFF
.	TRBV12-3/TRBV12-4	13	TRBJ1-6	many	TGTGCCAGCAGTTTTAACGGCGCGACACCCCTCCACTTT	CASSFNGATPLHF
.	TRBV5-1	14	TRBJ1-1	many	TGCGCCAGCAGCTACGGACAGACGAACACTGAAGCTTTCTTT	CASSYGQTNTEAFF
.	TRBV19	15	TRBJ2-1	few	TGTGCCAGTAGCCGAATGCACTCCTCAGACAATGAGCAGTTCTTC	CASSRMHSSDNEQFF
.	TRBV15	16	TRBJ2-1	.	TGTGCCACCAGCAGCAGCGGGTATGTCTCCTACAATGAGCAGTTCTTC	CATSSSGYVSYNEQFF
TRBD1	TRBV7-9	13	TRBJ2-7	few	TGTGCCAGCAGCACAAGGACAGGGACCGAGCAGTACTTC	CASSTRTGTEQYF
.	TRBV7-9	13	TRBJ1-6	.	TGTGCCAGCAGCTTATCTTCGGGAGGACCCCTCCACTTT	CASSLSSGGPLHF
.	TRBV25-1	14	TRBJ2-7	.	TGTGCCAGCAGTGACGGCCGTGCTGGGGAGAAGCAGTACTTC	CASSDGRAGEKQYF
.	TRBV11-2	13	TRBJ2-7	few	TGTGCCAGCAGCTTATCCCGGTCTAACGAGCAGTACTTC	CASSLSRSNEQYF
.	TRBV29-1	12	TRBJ1-5	few	TGCAGCGTTGGGACAGGCAATCAGCCCCAGCATTTT	CSVGTGNQPQHF
.	TRBV19	14	TRBJ2-5	.	TGTGCCAGTAGCCCCGGGAATATGGCTAAGACCCAGTACTTC	CASSPGNMAKTQYF
TRBD2	TRBV5-1	17	TRBJ2-2	many	TGCGCCAGCAGCGGAATAACCGGGACTAGAAGTACCGGGGAGCTGTTTTTT	CASSGITGTRSTGELFF
.	TRBV7-6	18	TRBJ2-7	few	TGTGCCAGCAGCTTAGTCCCCGCCAAGATCGGAAGCTCCTACGAGCAGTACTTC	CASSLVPAKIGSSYEQYF
TRBD1	TRBV18	14	TRBJ1-1	few	TGTGCCAGCTCTCAAGACAGGGGAGGTACTGAAGCTTTCTTT	CASSQDRGGTEAFF
TRBD2	TRBV29-1	12	TRBJ2-3	.	TGCAGCGCCCAGACTAGCGACGATACGCAGTATTTT	CSAQTSDDTQYF
.	TRBV12-3/TRBV12-4	14	TRBJ2-7	many	TGTGCCAGCAGTTTGAGGGAGAGGGTGGGAGAGCAGTACTTC	CASSLRERVGEQYF
.	TRBV7-9	13	TRBJ2-5	.	TGTGCCAGCAGCCTGGGGATTAAAGAGACCCAGTACTTC	CASSLGIKETQYF
.	TRBV20-1	16	TRBJ2-3	many	TGCAGTGCTAGGGGTGAGGCGGTTGCTAGCACAGATACGCAGTATTTT	CSARGEAVASTDTQYF
.	TRBV7-9	17	TRBJ2-3	few	TGTGCCAGCAGCTTGAGAGTAGGGGACGCAGCGACAGATACGCAGTATTTT	CASSLRVGDAATDTQYF
.	TRBV28	14	TRBJ2-7	.	TGTGCCAGCAGTCCTACTGTATTAACCTACGAGCAGTACTTC	CASSPTVLTYEQYF
TRBD2	TRBV2	14	TRBJ2-1	few	TGTGCCAGCCGCTGGGAGCGGGAGTTCTATGAGCAGTTCTTC	CASRWEREFYEQFF
.	TRBV5-5	16	TRBJ2-7	many	TGTGCCAGCAGCTTCCAATCCCCAGCGACCCGGTCGGAGCAGTACTTC	CASSFQSPATRSEQYF
.	TRBV5-1	14	TRBJ2-3	.	TGCGCCAGCACGGACGGGCTTAGCACAGATACGCAGTATTTT	CASTDGLSTDTQYF
TRBD1	TRBV28	17	TRBJ2-7	many	TGTGCCAGCAGTACAAACTACAGGGGATGGGAGTCCTACGAGCAGTACTTC	CASSTNYRGWESYEQYF
.	TRBV20-1	13	TRBJ2-3	few	TGCAGTGCTAGAGATAGAAGCACAGATACGCAGTATTTT	CSARDRSTDTQYF
TRBD2	TRBV6-5	17	TRBJ2-1	.	TGTGCCAGCAGTTACTTTGCGGGAGTAAGCTCCTACAATGAGCAGTTCTTC	CASSYFAGVSSYNEQFF
TRBD2	TRBV6-1	14	TRBJ2-1	few	TGTGCCAGCACCGTCAGCGGGAGAAACAATGAGCAGTTCTTC	CASTVSGRNNEQFF
TRBD1	TRBV6-6	13	TRBJ2-7	.	TGTGCCAGCATAGACAGGGGTGGGTACGAGCAGTACTTC	CASIDRGGYEQYF
TRBD1	TRBV29-1	14	TRBJ2-7	many	TGCAGCGCCATGGACAGGGGGGATCTCTACGAGCAGTACTTC	CSAMDRGDLYEQYF
.	TRBV12-3/TRBV12-4	14	TRBJ2-5	few	TGTGCCAGCAGTTTTGGGGGGCCGCCAGAGACCCAGTACTTC	CASSFGGPPETQYF
.	TRBV3-1	14	TRBJ2-2	.	TGTGCCAGCAGCCAAGACTTTAGGACCGGGGAGCTGTTTTTT	CASSQDFRTGELFF
.	TRBV18	18	TRBJ2-4	many	TGTGCCAGCTCACCACCGGGCCCGGGGCACCCGTTGGGGGACATTCAGTACTTC	CASSPPGPGHPLGDIQYF
.	TRBV14	16	TRBJ1-2	.	TGTGCCAGCAGCCAGACCCCGGGAACTAAGTTTAGGGGCTACACCTTC	CASSQTPGTKFRGYTF
.	TRBV25-1	14	TRBJ2-3	many	TGTGCCAGCAGTCTCGGAGTGGGCACAGATACGCAGTATTTT	CASSLGVGTDTQYF
.	TRBV12-3/TRBV12-4	15	TRBJ2-1	many	TGTGCCAGCAGAACTCAAACGGCTCAGCCCAATGAGCAGTTCTTC	CASRTQTAQPNEQFF
.	TRBV20-1	15	TRBJ2-7	.	TGCAGTGTTCGTCGGAACAGGGGAGGTTCCTACGAGCAGTACTTC	CSVRRNRGGSYEQYF